Listed below are T cell receptor beta chains from one sample, sequenced in a study of control samples from healthy donors and cancer patients. TCRdb's table, derived via immunoSEQ multiplex PCR, lists solely in-frame clones and lacks some. The sample has fewer than 30,000 clones; more than 75% are singletons. The sequencing input was PBMCs. Source of these receptors: a woman in her thirties or forties with lung cancer. The CDR3 runs from the conserved cysteine through the conserved F or W. The D gene is left open where the match is weak. Expanded clones are given a class, and other clones once, few, many or no size at all.

TRBJ2-1 NA NA 12 TRBV5-6 TGTGCCAGCAGCTTGCGAGACAATGAGCAGTTCTTC CASSLRDNEQFF
TRBJ1-5 NA NA 13 TRBV24-1 TGTGCCACCAGTGTTCGGGGGGACCAGCCCCAGCATTTT CATSVRGDQPQHF
TRBJ2-1 TRBD2 NA 13 TRBV27 TGTGCCAGCAGTTTTGGGGGGGGCAATGAGCAGTTCTTC CASSFGGGNEQFF
TRBJ2-3 TRBD2 NA 16 TRBV28 TGTGCCAGCAGATCCGAGCGGGGGGAGGGCACAGATACGCAGTATTTT CASRSERGEGTDTQYF
TRBJ2-3 NA NA 15 TRBV19 TGTGCCAGTAGTCTCGCTACTCCCCGGACAGATACGCAGTATTTT CASSLATPRTDTQYF
TRBJ2-4 TRBD1 NA 19 TRBV4-1 TGCGCCAGCAGCCAAGAAGGAGTGAGGGGGACAGGGGATGAAAACATTCAGTACTTC CASSQEGVRGTGDENIQYF
TRBJ2-5 NA NA 12 TRBV5-4 TGTGCCAGCAGCGGGATAATGGGGACCCAGTACTTC CASSGIMGTQYF
TRBJ1-1 TRBD1 NA 15 TRBV5-1 TGCGCCAGCAGCTTGGAAGAGGGGGCGAGAACTGAAGCTTTCTTT CASSLEEGARTEAFF
TRBJ1-6 NA NA 14 TRBV30 TGTGCCTGGAGTGTAGGGGGGGCTAATTCACCCCTCCACTTT CAWSVGGANSPLHF
TRBJ2-1 NA NA 15 TRBV7-3 TGTGCCAGCAGCCCCCGGGCGTCCAACTACAATGAGCAGTTCTTC CASSPRASNYNEQFF
TRBJ2-3 NA NA 13 TRBV24-1 TGTGCCACCGCCCGGGTTGGCACAGATACGCAGTATTTT CATARVGTDTQYF
TRBJ1-1 TRBD1 NA 14 TRBV5-4 TGTGCCAGCAGCCCCCGACAGGGGCTCGTCGAAGCTTTCTTT CASSPRQGLVEAFF
TRBJ1-1 NA NA 13 TRBV25-1 TGTGCCAGTTCCACAGGGATAGGAACTGAAGCTTTCTTT CASSTGIGTEAFF
TRBJ1-5 NA NA 17 TRBV6-4 TGTGCCAGCAGTGACCCGCGGGACACTTATAGCAATCAGCCCCAGCATTTT CASSDPRDTYSNQPQHF
TRBJ1-5 NA NA 14 TRBV25-1 TGTGCCAGCAGTGACCCCAATAGCAATCAGCCCCAGCATTTT CASSDPNSNQPQHF
TRBJ1-2 NA NA 13 TRBV4-1 TGCGCCAGCAGCCAAGAGGGAGGCTATGGCTACACCTTC CASSQEGGYGYTF
TRBJ1-5 TRBD1 NA 16 TRBV19 TGTGCCAGTAGTATCAGGACAGGGGGCGGCAATCAGCCCCAGCATTTT CASSIRTGGGNQPQHF
TRBJ1-2 NA NA 14 TRBV4-1 TGCGCCAGCAGCCAAGACGCTGGGACCTATGGCTACACCTTC CASSQDAGTYGYTF
TRBJ1-1 TRBD1 NA 15 TRBV5-1 TGCGCCAGCAGCCCGCAGACAGGGAGGAGCACTGAAGCTTTCTTT CASSPQTGRSTEAFF
TRBJ2-2 NA NA 13 TRBV24-1 TGTGCCACCAGTGATTTGGAGGGCGGGGAGCTGTTTTTT CATSDLEGGELFF
TRBJ1-2 NA NA 13 TRBV5-4 TGTGCCAGCAGCTCGGGACCGAGGGATGGCTACACCTTC CASSSGPRDGYTF
TRBJ2-6 NA NA 17 TRBV27 TGTGCCAGCAGCCCGACCGGACGCAGCTCTGGGGCCAACGTCCTGACTTTC CASSPTGRSSGANVLTF
TRBJ1-5 NA NA 16 TRBV4-1 TGCGCCAGCAGCCAAGCAGGACTGGGAAACAATCAGCCCCAGCATTTT CASSQAGLGNNQPQHF
TRBJ2-6 NA NA 15 TRBV27 TGTGCCAGCAGTCCCCGGGGGTCGGGGGCCAACGTCCTGACTTTC CASSPRGSGANVLTF
TRBJ1-2 NA NA 13 TRBV29-1 TGCAGCGTTGTCCACCCTGACAAACGAGGCTACACCTTC CSVVHPDKRGYTF
TRBJ1-4 NA NA 13 TRBV6-5 TGTGCCAGCAGCCGACAGGCTGATGAAAAACTGTTTTTT CASSRQADEKLFF
TRBJ2-2 TRBD2 NA 14 TRBV6-5 TGTGCCAGCACGGGGACTAGCGGGGTTAGGGAGCTGTTTTTT CASTGTSGVRELFF
TRBJ1-3 NA NA 15 TRBV6-6 TGTGCCAGCAGTTCGGGCCCAGGCTCTGGAAACACCATATATTTT CASSSGPGSGNTIYF
TRBJ2-2 TRBD2 NA 15 TRBV28 TGTGGGGCGGGACTAGCGGGGGACAACACCGGGGAGCTGTTTTTT CGAGLAGDNTGELFF
TRBJ2-5 NA NA 14 TRBV10-2 TGCGCCAGCAGTGAATCAGGGCGGCTTGATACCCAGTACTTC CASSESGRLDTQYF
TRBJ1-1 NA NA 13 TRBV30 TGTGCCTGGAGTAAGTTCATGAACACTGAAGCTTTCTTT CAWSKFMNTEAFF
TRBJ2-5 TRBD1 NA 15 TRBV5-1 TGCGCCAGCAGCTTACAGGGGACGTACCAAGAGACCCAGTACTTC CASSLQGTYQETQYF
TRBJ2-1 NA once 12 TRBV12-3/TRBV12-4 TGTGCCAGCACCGGCGGGTACAATGAGCAGTTCTTC CASTGGYNEQFF
TRBJ2-2 NA NA 15 TRBV30 TGTGCCTGGAGTCCACAGGGAGTAGGCACCGGGGAGCTGTTTTTT CAWSPQGVGTGELFF
TRBJ2-5 NA NA 15 TRBV3-1/TRBV3-2 TGTGCCAGCAGCCCTACCCGGGGTCGTGTGGAGACCCAGTACTTC CASSPTRGRVETQYF
TRBJ1-2 NA few 13 TRBV18 TGTGCCAGCTCACCAGAGGGGAACTATGGCTACACCTTC CASSPEGNYGYTF
TRBJ2-2 NA NA 16 TRBV5-1 TGCGCCAGCAGCTTGGAAGGATCGGAAAACACCGGGGAGCTGTTTTTT CASSLEGSENTGELFF
TRBJ2-1 TRBD2 NA 20 TRBV7-6 TGTGCCAGCAGCTCAGGGGCCCGATTACTAGCGGGGGGAGTTTACAATGAGCAGTTCTTC CASSSGARLLAGGVYNEQFF
TRBJ1-2 NA NA 12 TRBV29-1 TGCAGCGTCGAAGGTACTAACTATGGCTACACCTTC CSVEGTNYGYTF
TRBJ1-6 TRBD1 NA 17 TRBV28 TGTGCCAGCAGTGGGGGACAGGAGAGCTCCTATAATTCACCCCTCCACTTT CASSGGQESSYNSPLHF
TRBJ2-1 NA NA 16 TRBV19 TGTGCCAGTAGTATCGAAGGGGGGATCCTCTACAATGAGCAGTTCTTC CASSIEGGILYNEQFF
TRBJ2-5 NA NA 14 TRBV5-1 TGCGCCAGCAGCTTGGAACTCCCTGGGGAGACCCAGTACTTC CASSLELPGETQYF
TRBJ1-4 NA NA 16 TRBV5-1 TGCGCCAGCAGCTCCCTGGGAGGGAGAGTGGGTGAAAAACTGTTTTTT CASSSLGGRVGEKLFF
TRBJ1-4 NA few 15 TRBV3-1/TRBV3-2 TGTGCCAGCAGCCAAGGTTTGGGGGGCCAGGAAAAACTGTTTTTT CASSQGLGGQEKLFF
TRBJ2-1 NA NA 15 TRBV11-2 TGTGCCAGCAGCTTGAGGGGCGCGGAAGACAATGAGCAGTTCTTC CASSLRGAEDNEQFF
TRBJ2-5 NA NA 14 TRBV11-2 TGTGCCAGCAGCTTCGGACGCTCACAAGAGACCCAGTACTTC CASSFGRSQETQYF
TRBJ1-2 NA once 14 TRBV7-2 TGTGCCAGCAGCCCCTCCCGGCAACAGCGGGGCTACACCTTC CASSPSRQQRGYTF
TRBJ1-3 NA NA 15 TRBV11-1 TGTGCCAGCAGCTTGGGACGGGTCTCTGGAAACACCATATATTTT CASSLGRVSGNTIYF
TRBJ2-2 TRBD1 NA 16 TRBV13 TGTGCCAGCAGCTTAGGGATAGGGGGCAGAACCGGGGAGCTGTTTTTT CASSLGIGGRTGELFF
TRBJ1-1 NA NA 13 TRBV5-4 TGTGCCAGCAGCTTGGGAAGGGAGACTGAAGCTTTCTTT CASSLGRETEAFF